This TCR beta chain was identified during a study of blood T cell repertoires in COVID-19. Study summary: Acute and convalescent COVID-19 samples came from the United States, Italy and Spain. T cells, B-cell-depleted T cells, or PBMCs provided the cDNA or gDNA that served as material.

Authors' processing steps: Amplification with reference gene primers provided the estimates of nucleated cell counts. The data were produced by immunoSEQ multiplex PCR, yet TCRdb's version contains in-frame clones alone and is incomplete. D and trimming come from the DNA, and the V and J calls and clone size come from that table. The sample has around 20,000 clones, approximately 91% seen once; the top ten hold about 10%. Sequencing used peripheral blood. This TCR came from a human donor in a cohort sampled during active COVID-19. The donor label of this sample is uncertain.

The CDR3 is CASSFQGVQVADTQYF. The CDR3 DNA reads as TGTGCCAGCAGCTTTCAGGGGGTTCAAGTTGCGGATACGCAGTATTTT. The chain uses TRBV7-9 and TRBJ2-3, with 7 bases that match TRBD1. Germline trimming cut 3 bases from V and 6 bases from J; bases unmatched to any gene: 12. The germline gives CDR1 SEHNR, CDR2 FQNEAQ (reference sequence). The CDR3 contains 16 residues.